The 28 T cell receptor beta chains given below trace back to one sample, sequenced in a study of Graves' ophthalmopathy and Graves' hyperthyroidism. Amplification targeted the TCR beta CDR3 regions, with RNA transcripts as the source material. Second-round multiplex PCR followed a first-round RT-PCR using HTBI primers. One entry per CDR3 protein results from TCRdb running MiXCR on the multiplex PCR reads. This sample has 500,000 to 800,000 distinct CDR3 sequences, with roughly two fifths found just once. Sequencing input: peripheral blood. These TCRs come from an adult man with Graves' ophthalmopathy.

This clonotype was counted many times. The chain recombines TRBV6-5 with TRBJ1-4; D is undetermined. Germline V gene sequence: CDR1 MNHEY, CDR2 SVGAGI. The V end lost 3 bases, the J end lost 0 bases, and 5 bases lay between the germline ends. The CDR3 runs to 14 residues. CDR3 loop: CASSYGSTNEKLFF. In DNA, the CDR3 is TGTGCCAGCAGTTATGGGTCAACTAATGAAAAACTGTTTTTT.

Many counts were recorded for this clonotype. The V call is TRBV11-2, the J call TRBJ1-3; D is possibly TRBD1 (5 bases). Trimming left V 7 bases short and J 3 bases short, with 16 bases between. The CDR3 has 15 residues. Germline V lookup: CDR1 SGHAT, CDR2 FQNNGV. This CDR3 reads CASNIDRQYGNTIYF. The CDR3 DNA reads TGTGCCAGCAACATCGACAGACAGTATGGAAACACCATATATTTT.

The rearrangement uses TRBV5-8 and TRBJ1-2, with TRBD1 as a possible D gene (6 bases). V gave up 0 bases and J gave up 4 bases, with 10 bases separating them. The germline V gene has CDR1 SGHTS and CDR2 YDEGEE. The CDR3 has 14 amino acids. The CDR3 DNA sequence: TGTGCCAGCAGCTTGGCCGGACAGACCTATGGCTACACCTTC. Translated, it gives CASSLAGQTYGYTF. Based on the CDR3 plus reference TRBV5-8 and TRBJ1-2, the full variable domain is EAGVTQSPTHLIKTRGQQATLRCSPISGHTSVYWYQQALGLGLQFLLWYDEGEERNRGNFPPRFSGRQFPNYSSELNVNALELEDSALYLCASSLAGQTYGYTFGSGTRLTVV.

This clonotype was observed many times. The J gene is TRBJ2-6, the V gene TRBV7-9, with D perhaps TRBD2 (5 bases). The germline gives CDR1 SEHNR, CDR2 FQNEAQ (reference sequence). The CDR3 covers 18 residues. V was shortened by 2 bases and J by 0 bases, with 14 bases between the two germline ends. The CDR3: CASSLSDFQDSGANVLTF. CDR3 DNA sequence: TGTGCCAGCAGCTTATCGGACTTTCAGGACTCTGGGGCCAACGTCCTGACTTTC.

In DNA form, the CDR3 reads TGTGCCAGCAGATCCCGGACAGGGGTCGGGGCCAACGTCCTGACTTTC. Translating gives CASRSRTGVGANVLTF. This chain connects TRBV7-2 to TRBJ2-6; 9 bases agree with TRBD1. This CDR3 has 16 amino acids. Germline V gene sequence: CDR1 SGHTA, CDR2 FQGNSA. V dropped 6 bases and J dropped 4; count of bases not matched to a gene: 7.

This clonotype was seen more than once but under ten times. J is TRBJ1-2 and V is TRBV12-3 or TRBV12-4; D is unclear. CDR3 length: 11 amino acids. V lost 6 bases, J lost 3 bases, and 5 bases lay in between. The CDR3: CASSQHYGYTF. As DNA, the CDR3 is TGTGCCAGCAGCCAACACTATGGCTACACCTTC.

This rearrangement joins TRBV2 to TRBJ2-7; D remains unclear. Trimming stripped 5 bases from V and 7 bases from J, with 15 bases between. This CDR3 spans 13 amino acids. CDR1 and CDR2 from the germline V gene are SNHLY and FYNNEI. The CDR3 region is CASSPRSLDEQYF. The CDR3 DNA reads TGTGCCAGCAGTCCCAGGAGTCTGGATGAGCAGTACTTC.

There are many counts of this clonotype. The V and J genes are TRBV20-1 and TRBJ2-7, with D possibly TRBD2 on 5 matching bases. This CDR3 is 14 amino acids long. The germline V and J ends were trimmed by 3 bases and 1 base, with 13 bases remaining between them. The germline V gene encodes CDR1 DFQATT and CDR2 SNEGSKA (reference sequence). The CDR3 DNA follows: TGCAGTGCTAGCCCCACGGGGTTATCCTACGAGCAGTACTTC. It is translated as CSASPTGLSYEQYF.

The J gene is TRBJ2-7, the V gene TRBV20-1; D possibly corresponds to TRBD1 (6 bases). Germline CDR1 DFQATT, CDR2 SNEGSKA (reference sequence). The CDR3 length is 13 residues. V dropped 1 base and J dropped 6 bases, with 13 bases sitting between them. CDR3 region: CSARVPGVVEQYF. DNA of the CDR3: TGCAGTGCTAGAGTCCCAGGGGTCGTCGAGCAGTACTTC.

This clonotype was found a few times. This chain links TRBV4-1 with TRBJ1-5; D is perhaps TRBD1 (5 bases). The CDR3 covers 16 residues. Germline assignment: CDR1 MGHRA and CDR2 YSYEKL. V was clipped by 1 base and J by 5 bases, with 15 bases between them. Written as DNA, the CDR3 is TGCGCCAGCAGCCAAGTTTTCGGGGCAGGAGATCAGCCCCAGCATTTT. Residues: CASSQVFGAGDQPQHF.

This clonotype was picked up a small number of times. The chain is built from TRBV6-6 and TRBJ1-3; 8 bases are shared with TRBD1. This CDR3 spans 16 amino acids. Losses at the gene ends were 0 bases for V and 3 bases for J; bases not matched to a gene: 4. Germline V gene data show CDR1 as MNHNY and CDR2 as SVGAGI (reference sequence). Here the CDR3 reads CASSYSPGGVGNTIYF. The CDR3 nucleotides are TGTGCCAGCAGTTACTCTCCAGGGGGCGTTGGAAACACCATATATTTT.

This clonotype was seen at least ten times. This rearrangement joins TRBV6-1 to TRBJ1-5, with D perhaps TRBD1 (6 bases). V was clipped by 3 bases and J by 6 bases, with 9 bases between them. CDR3 length: 13 amino acids. Germline V lookup: CDR1 MNHNS, CDR2 SASEGT. The CDR3 region has the DNA TGTGCCAGCAGTGACAGGGGTGGTCAGCCCCAGCATTTT. Its protein product is CASSDRGGQPQHF.

This clonotype was seen more than once but under ten times. This chain joins TRBV6-1 and TRBJ1-1; D unresolved. The CDR3 spans 14 residues. Germline loops: CDR1 MNHNS, CDR2 SASEGT. Trimming pared 4 bases from V and 2 bases from J, leaving 11 bases between. The CDR3 region is CASSASWGNTEAFF. Written as DNA, the CDR3 is TGTGCCAGCAGTGCCTCGTGGGGAAACACTGAAGCTTTCTTT.

This chain connects TRBV24-1 to TRBJ1-2; D is possibly TRBD1 (5 bases). From germline, CDR1 is KGHDR and CDR2 SFDVKD. This CDR3 has 14 amino acids. In nucleotides, the CDR3 is TGTGCTAGACAAGCGAGGCAGGGACCCTATGGCTACACCTTC. Encoded protein: CARQARQGPYGYTF.

Of note for this clonotype: The conserved phenylalanine or tryptophan is not found at the CDR3 terminus, so this likely reflects a read error. The chain couples TRBV5-8 to TRBJ2-7; 10 nucleotides line up with TRBD1. The CDR3 runs 13 residues. The V gene's germline CDR1 is SGHTS and CDR2 YDEGEE. The ends lost 4 bases at V and 8 bases at J; junction bases unmatched: 6. CDR3 nucleotide sequence: TGTGCCAGCAGCCCCCCGGGACAGGGGAAGCAGTACTCC. This encodes CASSPPGQGKQYS.

The chain joins TRBV25-1 to TRBJ1-2; D is undetermined. Per the germline V gene, CDR1 is MGHDK and CDR2 is SYGVNS. The CDR3 contains 11 residues. CDR3 region: CALSKDYGYTF. The CDR3 nucleotides are TGTGCTCTAAGTAAGGACTATGGCTACACCTTC.

A word on this clonotype: One end of the junction does not line up with germline, which may come from a read error. The genes are TRBV10-3 and TRBJ2-2; D possibly matches TRBD1 or TRBD2 (5 bases each). CDR3 length: 15 amino acids. CDR1 ENHRY and CDR2 SYGVKD come from the germline V gene. CDR3 residues: CAVSEGSGGTGELFF. The CDR3 DNA sequence: TGTGCCGTCAGTGAGGGGTCTGGCGGCACCGGGGAGCTGTTTTTT.

Worth noting for this clonotype: At one of its ends the junction is not consistent with the germline gene, which may arise from a read error. V and J are TRBV10-2 and TRBJ2-5; no definite D call. The CDR3 has 14 amino acids. Germline values: CDR1 WSHSY, CDR2 SAAADI. CDR3 DNA sequence: TGTGCCAGCAGCTTAGCAGATAGCCAAGAGGCCCAGTACTTC. Translation: CASSLADSQEAQYF.

The chain uses TRBV11-2 and TRBJ1-4; D not certain. The germline V gene has CDR1 SGHAT and CDR2 FQNNGV. CDR3 length: 15 residues. Between the trimmed V and J ends, which lost 5 bases and 5 bases, there was a span of 15 bases. CDR3 DNA sequence: TGTGCCAGCAGCCCCATACTGGCAGGAAATGAAAAACTGTTTTTT. Translating it yields CASSPILAGNEKLFF.

This clonotype has a count of ten or more. V usage is TRBV2 and J usage is TRBJ2-5; 15 bases map to TRBD2. Germline CDR1 reads SNHLY; CDR2 reads FYNNEI. With V trimmed by 8 bases and J by 5 bases, 6 bases remained unmatched. The CDR3 covers 15 residues. The chain's CDR3 is CASGPGLAGGETQYF. In DNA, the CDR3 is TGTGCCAGCGGACCGGGACTAGCGGGAGGTGAGACCCAGTACTTC.

This clonotype has ten or more counts. The V gene is TRBV29-1, the J gene TRBJ2-2, with TRBD1 matching over 9 bases. This CDR3 is 13 amino acids long. From germline, CDR1 is SQVTM and CDR2 ANQGSEA. V gave up 8 bases and J gave up 6 bases; unmatched junction bases: 7. As DNA, the CDR3 is TGCAGCATCTTTCGACAGGGGGCCGGGGAGCTGTTTTTT. Translation gives CSIFRQGAGELFF.

The J gene is TRBJ2-3, the V gene TRBV25-1, with TRBD2 matching over 8 bases. CDR1 MGHDK and CDR2 SYGVNS come from the germline V gene. The CDR3 loop spans 15 amino acids. The ends lost 3 bases at V and 9 bases at J; junction bases unmatched: 11. The CDR3 region has the DNA TGTGCCAGCAGTGACTCCACGGGGGGGCCCGACACGCAGTATTTT. It is translated as CASSDSTGGPDTQYF.

There are many counts of this clonotype. CDR3 coding DNA: TGTGCCAGCAGCTCGAGACGAGGGGGCTTCGGGGAGCTGTTTTTT. Its translation is CASSSRRGGFGELFF. The chain links TRBV7-8 to TRBJ2-2; 7 bases fit TRBD1. CDR1 is SGHVS and CDR2 is FQNEAQ in the germline V gene. The CDR3 extends over 15 amino acids. J gave up 7 bases and V 4 bases, and 9 bases lay outside the gene matches.

In regard to this clonotype: The conserved closing phenylalanine or tryptophan is absent in this CDR3, likely reflecting a read error. The CDR3 sequence: CAGSPIAREEAFL. CDR3 nucleotide sequence: TGTGCCGGCAGCCCGATTGCCAGGGAGGAAGCTTTCCTT. This chain links TRBV11-1 with TRBJ1-1; TRBD1 is a possible D gene (5 bases). CDR3 length: 13 amino acids. CDR1 and CDR2 from the germline V gene are SGHAT and FQDESV (reference sequence).

This chain connects TRBV9 to TRBJ2-7, with D hard to call. CDR1 SGDLS and CDR2 YYNGEE come from the germline V gene. V was shortened by 5 bases and J by 3 bases, with 21 bases between the two germline ends. The length of the CDR3 is 16 residues. As DNA, the CDR3 is TGTGCCAGCAGTTACTCGGGTTCTGGCAGCTTCTACGAGCAGTACTTC. Its translation is CASSYSGSGSFYEQYF.

The chain employs TRBV24-1 and TRBJ2-7, with 8 nucleotides matching TRBD1. With 9 bases clipped from V and 0 bases from J, the junction kept 18 bases outside the gene matches. From germline, CDR1 is KGHDR and CDR2 SFDVKD. This CDR3 is built from 18 residues. CDR3 sequence (DNA): TGTGCCACCGCACGAGGGATCGGAAGGGACAGGAGCTCCTACGAGCAGTACTTC. Translating it yields CATARGIGRDRSSYEQYF.

This clonotype was counted ten times or more. J is TRBJ2-6 and V is TRBV9; 7 bases match TRBD1. Per the germline V gene, CDR1 is SGDLS and CDR2 is YYNGEE. The J segment lost 0 bases and the V segment lost 3 bases, leaving 9 bases of the junction unmatched. The CDR3 contains 18 residues. CDR3 in DNA: TGTGCCAGCAGCGCACAGGGGTACCCTTACTCTGGGGCCAACGTCCTGACTTTC. It encodes CASSAQGYPYSGANVLTF. The whole variable domain, filled in from reference TRBV9 and TRBJ2-6, reads DSGVTQTPKHLITATGQRVTLRCSPRSGDLSVYWYQQSLDQGLQFLIQYYNGEERAKGNILERFSAQQFPDLHSELNLSSLELGDSALYFCASSAQGYPYSGANVLTFGAGSRLTVL.

J is TRBJ2-3 and V is TRBV12-3 or TRBV12-4; D gene uncertain. CDR3 length equals 15 residues. The germline V and J ends were trimmed by 5 bases and 0 bases, with 12 bases remaining between them. CDR3 region: CASSRRRFSTDTQYF. CDR3 DNA: TGTGCCAGCAGTCGCAGGAGATTCAGCACAGATACGCAGTATTTT.